This T cell receptor (beta chain) was profiled in a study of PD-L1 blockade in urothelial cancer listed by TCRdb under 2017. Concerning the study at large: All patients started therapy in the mid-2010s and received atezolizumab 1,200 mg intravenously every 3 weeks. About 90% of the roughly 30 patients were identified as males with urothelial cancer of bladder origin, and a prior smoking history was reported by 18 of 29 patients. Patients had an ECOG performance status of 0 or 1 and had received between 0 and 3 prior chemotherapy regimens. Blood samples were analyzed at 3 weeks after treatment start (second dose) and at 6 weeks after treatment start. Blood samples yielded a median of roughly 150,000 T cells and 65,000 to 95,000 unique TCRs, with median clonality around 0.083. Somatic, immune and clinical correlates of response to PD-L1 blockade with atezolizumab in urothelial cancer were the focus of an exploratory multi-omic analysis. TCR sequencing covered pretreatment tumor samples and matched, serially collected peripheral blood taken before and after atezolizumab treatment. Durable clinical benefit was defined as a progression-free survival longer than 6 months, and TCR features were additionally tested against progression-free survival and overall survival. In the same patients who had TCR sequencing, pretreatment tumors also underwent whole exome sequencing and RNA sequencing. Durable clinical benefit was achieved by nine patients and was not achieved by 20 patients. Pretreatment blood TCR-seq was available for around 29 patients, at least one posttreatment blood collection was obtained for about 25 patients, and tumor TCR-seq was available for about 25 patients.

The cohort comprised about 30 patients with locally advanced or metastatic urothelial carcinoma treated at Memorial Sloan Kettering on a trial protocol. Peripheral blood mononuclear cells were collected pretreatment and during treatment, at between 1 and 8 total time points per patient. The Qiagen DNeasy Blood extraction kit was used to purify genomic DNA from total PBMCs and tumor samples. PBMCs were collected pretreatment and during treatment, and were isolated and stored as previously described. The study at large found these results: Among patients with durable benefit, tumor-associated TCR clones showed greater expansion in peripheral blood 3 weeks after treatment started (n ≈ 20, p = 0.022). Improved progression-free and overall survival was found to be associated with pretreatment peripheral blood TCR clonality below the median. Because the sample size was small (n of about 27) and many exploratory analyses were performed, the results are intended to be hypothesis-generating.

As encoded in the germline V gene, CDR1 is SQVTM while CDR2 is ANQGSEA. The cysteine opens and the phenylalanine closes a CDR3 of 12 amino acids. Only the CDR3 part of the read is kept: 36 bases, read in frame from the first base. Cut back by 7 bases and 4 bases, the V and J ends lie 13 bases apart. A word on this clone: No antigen is known for it. Per-base quality was not reported, and no clone a single base away is much larger than it.

Each PCR received spiked-in synthetic TCR analog templates so that absolute template abundance could be estimated from read counts. Using the immunoSEQ assay, TCRbeta CDR3 regions were amplified from genomic DNA with bias-controlled V and J gene primers. Rearranged TCRbeta segments were sequenced at approximately 20X coverage. Per the authors' processing: Clustering was used to correct sequencing errors, and CDR3s were annotated against IMGT to assign V, D and J genes. Out-of-frame and stop-codon sequences were excluded, and only productive TCRbeta rearrangements were used in downstream analyses. Clonality was calculated as one minus the Shannon entropy normalized by the log of the number of unique productive sequences. Fisher's exact test with Benjamini-Hochberg correction, using a cutoff of adjusted p below 0.01, was how clones that differed between time points or between blood and tumor were identified. TCRdb limited this immuneACCESS table to in-frame rearrangements with V and J called. A share of clones is missing; checked studies link under half to unresolved V genes, and the rest is unexplained. The D gene and trimming were derived from the DNA, and the V and J assignments and clone size from that table. The sample table shows some 30,000 clones, and around 87% are seen once. The ten largest account for around 1.9% of the sample.

This TCR was sampled from a man between 50 and 59 years old with urothelial cancer. The V and J segments used are TRBV29-1 and TRBJ1-2, with the D gene too uncertain to name. The material sequenced was PBMCs, taken around atezolizumab (anti-PD-L1) treatment. The DNA reads TGCAGCGAGCAGGTACCCCCCTATGGCTACACCTTC. Translated, this is CSEQVPPYGYTF.